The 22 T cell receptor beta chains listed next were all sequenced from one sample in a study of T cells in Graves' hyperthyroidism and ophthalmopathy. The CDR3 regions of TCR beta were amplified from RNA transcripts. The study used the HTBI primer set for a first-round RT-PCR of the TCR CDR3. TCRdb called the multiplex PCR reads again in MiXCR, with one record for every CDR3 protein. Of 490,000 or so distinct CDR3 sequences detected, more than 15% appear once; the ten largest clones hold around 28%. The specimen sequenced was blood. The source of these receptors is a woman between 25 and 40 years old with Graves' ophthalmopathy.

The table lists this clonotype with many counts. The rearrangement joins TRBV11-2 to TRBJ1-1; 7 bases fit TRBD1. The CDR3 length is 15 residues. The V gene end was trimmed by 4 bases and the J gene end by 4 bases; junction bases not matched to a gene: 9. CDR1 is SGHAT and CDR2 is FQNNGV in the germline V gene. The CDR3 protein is CASSSITGARTEAFF. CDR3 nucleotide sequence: TGTGCCAGCAGCTCGATAACAGGGGCTCGCACTGAAGCTTTCTTT.

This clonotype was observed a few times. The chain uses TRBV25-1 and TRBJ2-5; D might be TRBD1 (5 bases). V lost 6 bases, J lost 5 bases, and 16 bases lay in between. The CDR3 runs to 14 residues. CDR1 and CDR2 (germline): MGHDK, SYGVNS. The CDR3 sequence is CASSRVSYGETQYF. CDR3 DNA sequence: TGTGCCAGCAGCAGGGTCAGCTACGGGGAGACCCAGTACTTC.

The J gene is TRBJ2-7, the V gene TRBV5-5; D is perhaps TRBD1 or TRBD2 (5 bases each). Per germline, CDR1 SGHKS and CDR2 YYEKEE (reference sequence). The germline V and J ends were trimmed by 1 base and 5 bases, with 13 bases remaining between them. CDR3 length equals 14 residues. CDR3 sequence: CASSLTGGLDEQYF. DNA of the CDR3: TGTGCCAGCAGCTTGACAGGCGGGCTGGACGAGCAGTACTTC.

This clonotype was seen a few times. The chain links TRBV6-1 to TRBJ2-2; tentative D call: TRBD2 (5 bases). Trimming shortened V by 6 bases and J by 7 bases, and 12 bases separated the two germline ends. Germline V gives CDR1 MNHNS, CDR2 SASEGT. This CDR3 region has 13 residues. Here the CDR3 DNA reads TGTGCCAGCAGCTTCCGGACTGGCGGGGAGCTGTTTTTT. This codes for CASSFRTGGELFF.

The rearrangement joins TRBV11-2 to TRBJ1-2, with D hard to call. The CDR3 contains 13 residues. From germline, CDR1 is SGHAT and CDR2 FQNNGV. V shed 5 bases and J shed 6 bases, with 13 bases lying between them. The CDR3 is CASSTSGGDGYTF. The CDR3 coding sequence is TGTGCCAGCAGCACTTCGGGCGGAGATGGCTACACCTTC. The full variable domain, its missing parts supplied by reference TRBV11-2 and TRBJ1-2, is EAGVAQSPRYKIIEKRQSVAFWCNPISGHATLYWYQQILGQGPKLLIQFQNNGVVDDSQLPKDRFSAERLKGVDSTLKIQPAKLEDSAVYLCASSTSGGDGYTFGSGTRLTVV.

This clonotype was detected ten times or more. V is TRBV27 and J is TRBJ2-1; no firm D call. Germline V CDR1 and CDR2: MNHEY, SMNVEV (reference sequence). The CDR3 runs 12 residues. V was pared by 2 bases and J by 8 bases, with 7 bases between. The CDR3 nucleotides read TGTGCCAGCAGTTTACTAGGCGATGAGCAGTTCTTC. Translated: CASSLLGDEQFF.

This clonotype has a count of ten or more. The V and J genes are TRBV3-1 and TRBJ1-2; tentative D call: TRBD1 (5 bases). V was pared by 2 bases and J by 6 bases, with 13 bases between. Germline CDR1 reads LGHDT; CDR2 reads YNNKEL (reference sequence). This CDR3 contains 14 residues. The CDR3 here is CASSQNARTNGYTF. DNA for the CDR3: TGTGCCAGCAGCCAAAATGCGAGGACAAATGGCTACACCTTC.

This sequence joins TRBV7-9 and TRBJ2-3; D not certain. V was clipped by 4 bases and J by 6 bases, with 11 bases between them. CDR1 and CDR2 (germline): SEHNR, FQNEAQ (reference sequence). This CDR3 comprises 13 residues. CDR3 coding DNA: TGTGCCAGCAGCTCCCCCGGGTTCGATACGCAGTATTTT. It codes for CASSSPGFDTQYF.

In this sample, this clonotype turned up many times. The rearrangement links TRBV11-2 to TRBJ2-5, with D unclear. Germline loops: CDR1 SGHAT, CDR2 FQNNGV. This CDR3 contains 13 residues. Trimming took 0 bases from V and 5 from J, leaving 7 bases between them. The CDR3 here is CASSLDLRETQYF. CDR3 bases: TGTGCCAGCAGCTTAGACCTGCGGGAGACCCAGTACTTC.

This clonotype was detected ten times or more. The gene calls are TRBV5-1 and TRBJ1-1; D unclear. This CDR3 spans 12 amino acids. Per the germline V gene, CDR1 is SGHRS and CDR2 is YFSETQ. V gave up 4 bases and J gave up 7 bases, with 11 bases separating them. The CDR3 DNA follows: TGCGCCAGCAGCCCCGATAGGAATGAAGCTTTCTTT. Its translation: CASSPDRNEAFF.

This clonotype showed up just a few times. CDR3 loop: CASSSAPGQGDEQFF. The CDR3 coding sequence is TGTGCCAGCAGCTCCGCTCCGGGACAGGGGGATGAGCAGTTCTTC. This chain uses TRBV7-9 with TRBJ2-1; 11 nucleotides line up with TRBD1. The V gene's germline CDR1 is SEHNR and CDR2 FQNEAQ (reference sequence). After removal of 4 bases from V and 8 bases from J, the junction contained 7 bases not matched to a gene. This CDR3 contains 15 residues. The complete variable domain, with remaining parts taken from reference TRBV7-9 and TRBJ2-1, reads DTGVSQNPRHKITKRGQNVTFRCDPISEHNRLYWYRQTLGQGPEFLTYFQNEAQLEKSRLLSDRFSAERPKGSFSTLEIQRTEQGDSAMYLCASSSAPGQGDEQFFGPGTRLTVL.

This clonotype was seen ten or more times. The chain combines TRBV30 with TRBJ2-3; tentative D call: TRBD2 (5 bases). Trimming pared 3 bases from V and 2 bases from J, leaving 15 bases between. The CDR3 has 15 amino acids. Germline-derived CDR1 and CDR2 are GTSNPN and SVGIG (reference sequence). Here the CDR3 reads CAWSPTGLLTDTQYF. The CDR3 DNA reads TGTGCCTGGAGCCCCACGGGGTTACTCACAGATACGCAGTATTTT.

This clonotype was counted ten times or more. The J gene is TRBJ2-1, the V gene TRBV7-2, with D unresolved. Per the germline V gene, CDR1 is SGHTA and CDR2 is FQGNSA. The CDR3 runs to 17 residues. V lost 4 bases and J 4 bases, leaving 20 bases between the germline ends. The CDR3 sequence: CASSSGWVLAEYNEQFF. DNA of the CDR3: TGTGCCAGCAGCTCAGGTTGGGTGCTGGCGGAGTACAATGAGCAGTTCTTC.

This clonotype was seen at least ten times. The chain's CDR3 is CASSLMLRETSEQFF. The DNA for the CDR3 is TGTGCCAGCAGCTTAATGCTGCGGGAGACGAGTGAGCAGTTCTTC. V and J are TRBV7-3 and TRBJ2-1, with 7 nucleotides matching TRBD2. The CDR3 spans 15 residues. Germline assignment: CDR1 SGHTA and CDR2 FQGTGA. V was clipped by 1 base and J by 9 bases; unmatched bases: 9.

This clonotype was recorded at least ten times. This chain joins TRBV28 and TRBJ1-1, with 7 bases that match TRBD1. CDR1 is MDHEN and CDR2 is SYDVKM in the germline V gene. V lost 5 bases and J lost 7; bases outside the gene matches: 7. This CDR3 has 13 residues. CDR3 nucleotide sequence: TGTGCCAGCAGTCGACAGGGATTCATTGAAGCTTTCTTT. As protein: CASSRQGFIEAFF.

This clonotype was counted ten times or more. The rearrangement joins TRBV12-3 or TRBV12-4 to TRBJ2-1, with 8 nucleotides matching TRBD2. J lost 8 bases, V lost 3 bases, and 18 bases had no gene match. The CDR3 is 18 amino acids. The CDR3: CASSLGPEPGGPIDEQFF. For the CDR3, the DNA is TGTGCCAGCAGTTTGGGCCCGGAGCCGGGAGGGCCGATCGATGAGCAGTTCTTC.

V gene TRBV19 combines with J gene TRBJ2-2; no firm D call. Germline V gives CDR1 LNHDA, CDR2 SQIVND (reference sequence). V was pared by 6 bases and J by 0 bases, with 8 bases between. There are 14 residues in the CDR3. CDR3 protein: CASRVSPNTGELFF. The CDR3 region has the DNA TGTGCCAGTAGAGTTAGCCCGAACACCGGGGAGCTGTTTTTT.

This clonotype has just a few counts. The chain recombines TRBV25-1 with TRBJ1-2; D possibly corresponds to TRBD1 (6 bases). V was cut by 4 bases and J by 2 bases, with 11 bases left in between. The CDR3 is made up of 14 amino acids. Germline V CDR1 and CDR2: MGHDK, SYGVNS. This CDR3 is CASSALGTNYGYTF. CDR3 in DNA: TGTGCCAGCAGTGCCCTTGGGACAAACTATGGCTACACCTTC.

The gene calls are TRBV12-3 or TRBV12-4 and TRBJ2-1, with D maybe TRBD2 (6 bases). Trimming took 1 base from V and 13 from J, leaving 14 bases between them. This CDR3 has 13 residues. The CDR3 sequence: CASSLGSGDPQFF. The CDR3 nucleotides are TGTGCCAGCAGTTTAGGTTCGGGGGATCCCCAGTTCTTC.

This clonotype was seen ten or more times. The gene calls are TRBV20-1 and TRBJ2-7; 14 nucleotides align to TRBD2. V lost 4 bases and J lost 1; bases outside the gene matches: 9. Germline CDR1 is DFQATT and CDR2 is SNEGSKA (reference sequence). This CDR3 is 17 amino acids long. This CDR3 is CSATTSGRAFGSYEQYF. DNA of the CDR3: TGCAGTGCTACGACTAGCGGGAGGGCCTTTGGGTCCTACGAGCAGTACTTC.

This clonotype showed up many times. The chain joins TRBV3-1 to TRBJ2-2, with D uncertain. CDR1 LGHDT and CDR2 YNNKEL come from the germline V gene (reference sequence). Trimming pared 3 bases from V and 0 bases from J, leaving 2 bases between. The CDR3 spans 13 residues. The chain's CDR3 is CASSQTNTGELFF. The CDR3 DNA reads TGTGCCAGCAGCCAGACGAACACCGGGGAGCTGTTTTTT.

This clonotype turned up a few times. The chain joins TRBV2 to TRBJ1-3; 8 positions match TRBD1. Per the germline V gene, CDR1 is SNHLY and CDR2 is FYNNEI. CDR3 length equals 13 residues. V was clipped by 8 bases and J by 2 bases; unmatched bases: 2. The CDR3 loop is CASSRGPGNTIYF. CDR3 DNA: TGTGCCAGCTCCAGGGGGCCTGGAAACACCATATATTTT.